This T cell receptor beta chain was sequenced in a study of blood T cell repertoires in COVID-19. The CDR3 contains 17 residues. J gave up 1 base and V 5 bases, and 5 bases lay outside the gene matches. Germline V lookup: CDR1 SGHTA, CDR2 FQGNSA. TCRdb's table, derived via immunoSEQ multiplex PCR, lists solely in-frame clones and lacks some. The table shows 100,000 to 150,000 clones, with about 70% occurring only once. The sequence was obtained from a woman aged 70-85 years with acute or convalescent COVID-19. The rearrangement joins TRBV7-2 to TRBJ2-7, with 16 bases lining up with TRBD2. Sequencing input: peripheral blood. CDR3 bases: TGTGCCAGCAGCGCTCCGGGACTAGCGGGGGGGTCCTACGAGCAGTACTTC. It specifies CASSAPGLAGGSYEQYF.